What follows is one TCR beta chain and its context. CDR3 length: 17 amino acids. Germline V gene sequence: CDR1 SGHDN, CDR2 FVKESK. V dropped 2 bases and J dropped 1; count of bases not matched to a gene: 4. This sample stems from a study of OX40 agonist ivuxolimab in advanced cancers. Clones were read by immunoSEQ multiplex PCR, and TCRdb kept only the in-frame ones, dropping some. The sample yields more than 55,000 clones, 77% seen once. V is TRBV14 and J is TRBJ2-3, with 12 bases fitting TRBD2. This receptor was taken from an adult with an advanced solid tumor such as melanoma, head and neck, liver or kidney cancer. Here the sequenced sample was CD4+ or CD8+ T cells sorted from blood, taken in a trial of the OX40 agonist ivuxolimab. The CDR3 region has the DNA TGTGCCAGCAGCCAACCTCGGACTAGCGGGGGCACAGATACGCAGTATTTT. Encoded protein: CASSQPRTSGGTDTQYF.